The 10 T cell receptor beta chains below all came from one sample that was sequenced in a study of T cell changes during pregnancy in multiple sclerosis. Sequenced by immunoSEQ multiplex PCR; TCRdb stores in-frame clones only, minus some. The table has tens of thousands of clones, approximately 90% seen once. The specimen was CD4+ T cells from peripheral blood mononuclear cells, collected in the first trimester of pregnancy. The receptors stem from a female donor with multiple sclerosis, enrolled in a pregnancy study.

This chain connects TRBV28 to TRBJ1-5, with D maybe TRBD1 (5 bases). The germline gives CDR1 MDHEN, CDR2 SYDVKM. The CDR3 loop spans 15 amino acids. V shed 2 bases and J shed 5 bases, with 13 bases lying between them. The DNA for the CDR3 is TGTGCCAGCAGTTTACCACAGTCGGGGGATCAGCCCCAGCATTTT. As protein: CASSLPQSGDQPQHF.

In this sample, this clone turned up once. CDR3 bases: TGTGCCATCAGGTCCACAGGGGAGACCGGGGAGCTGTTTTTT. It translates to CAIRSTGETGELFF. V gene TRBV10-3 combines with J gene TRBJ2-2; 7 bases line up with TRBD1. Germline lookup yields CDR1 ENHRY and CDR2 SYGVKD. CDR3 size: 14 residues. V trimming: 6 bases; J trimming: 5 bases; junction bases outside the gene matches: 6.

The V call is TRBV6-1, the J call TRBJ2-7; D is perhaps TRBD1 (6 bases). The CDR3 is 15 amino acids. Germline V gives CDR1 MNHNS, CDR2 SASEGT. Trimming removed 0 bases at V and 2 bases at J, with 11 bases between. The CDR3 DNA sequence: TGTGCCAGCAGTGAAGCTGCCGGACAGCCCTACGAGCAGTACTTC. Translated: CASSEAAGQPYEQYF.

This clone was recorded only once. The chain employs TRBV6-1 and TRBJ1-1, with a possible D match to TRBD1 (6 bases). The germline V gene encodes CDR1 MNHNS and CDR2 SASEGT. The CDR3 consists of 14 residues. Trimming cost V 4 bases and J 4 bases, with 13 bases left between them. The CDR3 protein is CASSGIQGTTEAFF. DNA for the CDR3: TGTGCCAGCAGTGGAATACAGGGAACCACTGAAGCTTTCTTT.

A note on this clone: This sample also contains other DNA sequences that code for the same CDR3. The J gene is TRBJ2-2, the V gene TRBV5-1; maybe TRBD2 (6 bases). The germline CDR1 and CDR2 sequences are SGHRS and YFSETQ. The CDR3 loop spans 14 amino acids. V gave up 0 bases and J gave up 5 bases, with 8 bases separating them. The CDR3 DNA sequence: TGCGCCAGCAGCTTGGATGCGGGGACCGGGGAGCTGTTTTTT. It encodes CASSLDAGTGELFF. The complete variable domain, with remaining parts taken from reference TRBV5-1 and TRBJ2-2, reads KAGVTQTPRYLIKTRGQQVTLSCSPISGHRSVSWYQQTPGQGLQFLFEYFSETQRNKGNFPGRFSGRQFSNSRSEMNVSTLELGDSALYLCASSLDAGTGELFFGEGSRLTVL.

The V and J genes are TRBV18 and TRBJ2-1; possibly TRBD2 for D (6 bases). The V gene lost 3 bases and the J gene lost 4 bases, with 19 bases spanning the gap. Per germline, CDR1 KGHSH and CDR2 LQKENI. The CDR3 spans 17 residues. The CDR3 DNA reads TGTGCCAGCTCACCTGCAGTTGTGGGGGGTGTTTACAATGAGCAGTTCTTC. This sequence encodes CASSPAVVGGVYNEQFF.

V is TRBV4-1 and J is TRBJ1-5; the D gene is possibly TRBD1 (6 bases). The CDR3 loop spans 16 amino acids. Deletions cut 4 bases from V and 3 bases from J, with 16 bases between. The germline gives CDR1 MGHRA, CDR2 YSYEKL. Here the CDR3 DNA reads TGCGCCAGCAGCCTAACCTTACAGGGCCTCAATCAGCCCCAGCATTTT. As protein: CASSLTLQGLNQPQHF.

V usage is TRBV19 and J usage is TRBJ1-1; D unclear. V lost 5 bases, J lost 3 bases, and 13 bases lay in between. The CDR3 totals 14 residues. Germline lookup yields CDR1 LNHDA and CDR2 SQIVND (reference sequence). The CDR3 protein is CASSPRREHTEAFF. In nucleotides, the CDR3 is TGTGCCAGTAGTCCCAGGAGGGAGCACACTGAAGCTTTCTTT.

CDR3 protein: CASSPGRLAGVNEQFF. CDR3 nucleotide sequence: TGCGCCAGCAGCCCTGGTCGGCTAGCGGGAGTCAATGAGCAGTTCTTC. J is TRBJ2-1 and V is TRBV5-1, with TRBD2 matching 10 bases. After removal of 4 bases from V and 6 bases from J, the junction contained 10 bases not matched to a gene. This CDR3 region has 16 residues. Germline CDR1 is SGHRS and CDR2 is YFSETQ.

V is TRBV7-8 and J is TRBJ2-1, with 8 nucleotides matching TRBD2. This CDR3 region has 16 residues. J lost 4 bases, V lost 3 bases, and 8 bases had no gene match. CDR1 and CDR2 from the germline V gene are SGHVS and FQNEAQ. The CDR3 spells CASSFPSGLVYNEQFF. The CDR3 bases are TGTGCCAGCAGCTTTCCGTCGGGACTAGTATACAATGAGCAGTTCTTC.